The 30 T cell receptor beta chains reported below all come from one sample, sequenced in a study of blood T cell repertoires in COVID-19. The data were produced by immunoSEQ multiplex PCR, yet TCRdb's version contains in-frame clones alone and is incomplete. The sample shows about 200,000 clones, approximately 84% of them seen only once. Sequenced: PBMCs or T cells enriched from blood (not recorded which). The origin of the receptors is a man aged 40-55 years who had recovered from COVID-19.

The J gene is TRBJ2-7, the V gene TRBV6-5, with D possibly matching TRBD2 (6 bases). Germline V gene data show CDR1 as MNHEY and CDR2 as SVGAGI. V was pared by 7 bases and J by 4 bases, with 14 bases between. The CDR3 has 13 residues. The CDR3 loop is CASNRKRGYEQYF. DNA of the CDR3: TGTGCCAGCAACCGGAAACGGGGGTACGAGCAGTACTTC.

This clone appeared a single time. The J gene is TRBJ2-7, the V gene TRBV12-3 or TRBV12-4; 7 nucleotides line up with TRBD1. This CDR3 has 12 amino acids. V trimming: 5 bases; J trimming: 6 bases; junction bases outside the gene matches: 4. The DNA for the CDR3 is TGTGCCAGCAGTCTGGGACAGCGCGAGCAGTACTTC. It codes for CASSLGQREQYF.

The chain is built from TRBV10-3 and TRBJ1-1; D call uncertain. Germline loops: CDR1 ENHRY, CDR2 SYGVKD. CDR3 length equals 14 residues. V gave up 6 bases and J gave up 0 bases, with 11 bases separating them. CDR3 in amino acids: CAISDPRMNTEAFF. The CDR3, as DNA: TGTGCCATCAGCGACCCCAGGATGAACACTGAAGCTTTCTTT.

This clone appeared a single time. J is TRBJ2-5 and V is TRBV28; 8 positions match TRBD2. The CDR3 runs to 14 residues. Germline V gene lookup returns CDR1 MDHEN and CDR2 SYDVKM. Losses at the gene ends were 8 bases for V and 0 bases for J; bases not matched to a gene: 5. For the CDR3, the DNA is TGTGCCAGCGCAGGCGGGGGGAACCAAGAGACCCAGTACTTC. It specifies CASAGGGNQETQYF.

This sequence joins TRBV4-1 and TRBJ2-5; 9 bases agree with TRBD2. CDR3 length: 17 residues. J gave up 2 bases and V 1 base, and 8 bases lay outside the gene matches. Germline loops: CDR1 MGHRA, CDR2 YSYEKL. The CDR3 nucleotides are TGCGCCAGCAGCCAAGCTCTGATAGCGGGGGTTCAAGAGACCCAGTACTTC. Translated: CASSQALIAGVQETQYF.

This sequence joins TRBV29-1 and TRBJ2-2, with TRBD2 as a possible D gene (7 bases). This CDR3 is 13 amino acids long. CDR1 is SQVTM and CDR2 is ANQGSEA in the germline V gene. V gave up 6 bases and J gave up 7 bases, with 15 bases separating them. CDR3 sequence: CSVNGGAGGELFF. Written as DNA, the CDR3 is TGCAGCGTCAATGGGGGGGCAGGCGGGGAGCTGTTTTTT.

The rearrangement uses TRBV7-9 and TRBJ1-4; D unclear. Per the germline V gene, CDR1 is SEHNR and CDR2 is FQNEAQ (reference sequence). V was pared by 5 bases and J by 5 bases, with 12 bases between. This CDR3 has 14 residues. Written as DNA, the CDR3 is TGTGCCAGCAGCAGAGGGATTACGAATGAAAAACTGTTTTTT. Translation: CASSRGITNEKLFF.

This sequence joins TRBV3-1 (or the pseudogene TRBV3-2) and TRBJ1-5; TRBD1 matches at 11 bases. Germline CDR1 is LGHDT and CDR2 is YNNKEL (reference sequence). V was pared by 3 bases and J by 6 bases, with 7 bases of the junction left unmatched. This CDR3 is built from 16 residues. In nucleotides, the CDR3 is TGTGCCAGCAGCCAGGCCGGGACAGGGGGTGCTCAGCCCCAGCATTTT. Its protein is CASSQAGTGGAQPQHF.

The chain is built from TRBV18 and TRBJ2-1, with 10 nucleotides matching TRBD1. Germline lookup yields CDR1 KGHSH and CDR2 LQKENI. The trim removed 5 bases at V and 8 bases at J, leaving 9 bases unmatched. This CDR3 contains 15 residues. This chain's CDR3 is CASSSDGTGVDEQFF. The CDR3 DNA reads TGTGCCAGCTCATCAGACGGGACAGGGGTGGATGAGCAGTTCTTC.

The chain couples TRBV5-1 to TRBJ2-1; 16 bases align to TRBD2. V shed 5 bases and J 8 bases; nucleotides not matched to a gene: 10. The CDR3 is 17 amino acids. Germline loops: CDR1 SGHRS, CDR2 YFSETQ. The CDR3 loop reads CASRRGLAGGPMDEQFF. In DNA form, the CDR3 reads TGCGCCAGCAGACGGGGACTAGCGGGGGGGCCGATGGATGAGCAGTTCTTC.

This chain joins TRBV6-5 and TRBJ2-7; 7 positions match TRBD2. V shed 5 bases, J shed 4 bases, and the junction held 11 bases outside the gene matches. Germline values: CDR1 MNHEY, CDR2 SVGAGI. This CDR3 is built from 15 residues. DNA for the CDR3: TGTGCCAGCAGTAGGGACTACCAAATAGGATACGAGCAGTACTTC. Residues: CASSRDYQIGYEQYF.

The chain's CDR3 is CASSPFGGTSPLHF. In DNA, the CDR3 is TGTGCCAGCAGCCCTTTCGGGGGGACTTCACCCCTCCACTTT. This chain joins TRBV3-1 (or the pseudogene TRBV3-2) and TRBJ1-6; TRBD1 is a possible D gene (5 bases). V was shortened by 4 bases and J by 9 bases, with 13 bases between the two germline ends. The CDR3 covers 14 residues. Per the germline V gene, CDR1 is LGHDT and CDR2 is YNNKEL (reference sequence).

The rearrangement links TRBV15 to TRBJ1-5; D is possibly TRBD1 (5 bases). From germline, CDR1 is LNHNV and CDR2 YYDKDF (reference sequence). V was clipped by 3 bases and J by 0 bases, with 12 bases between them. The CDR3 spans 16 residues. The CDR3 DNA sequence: TGTGCCACCAGCAGGTCCCGGGACTATAGCAATCAGCCCCAGCATTTT. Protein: CATSRSRDYSNQPQHF.

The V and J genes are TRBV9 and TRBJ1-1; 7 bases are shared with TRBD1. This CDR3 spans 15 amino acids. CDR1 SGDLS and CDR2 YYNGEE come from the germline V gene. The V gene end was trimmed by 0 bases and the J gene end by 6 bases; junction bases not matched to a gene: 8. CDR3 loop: CASSVAGTARAEAFF. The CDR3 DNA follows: TGTGCCAGCAGCGTAGCCGGGACAGCAAGGGCTGAAGCTTTCTTT.

DNA for the CDR3: TGTGCCTGGAGTGTACAGCATGGCTACACCTTC. It translates to CAWSVQHGYTF. V is TRBV30 and J is TRBJ1-2; no clear D gene. Trimming removed 0 bases from V and 6 bases from J, with 5 bases in between. From germline, CDR1 is GTSNPN and CDR2 SVGIG (reference sequence). This CDR3 has 11 residues.

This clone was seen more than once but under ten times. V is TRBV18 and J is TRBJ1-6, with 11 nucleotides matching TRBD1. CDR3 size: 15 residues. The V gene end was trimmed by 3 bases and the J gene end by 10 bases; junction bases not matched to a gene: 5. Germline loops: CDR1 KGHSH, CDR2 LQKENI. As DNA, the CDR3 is TGTGCCAGCTCACCGACGGGACAGGGGGGATCACCCCTCCACTTT. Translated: CASSPTGQGGSPLHF.

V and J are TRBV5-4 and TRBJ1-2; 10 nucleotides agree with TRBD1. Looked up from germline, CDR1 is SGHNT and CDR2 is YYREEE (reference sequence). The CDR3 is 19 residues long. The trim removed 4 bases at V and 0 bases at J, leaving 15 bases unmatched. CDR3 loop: CASSLGARGTGASNYGYTF. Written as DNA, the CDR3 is TGTGCCAGCAGCCTGGGGGCGCGCGGGACAGGGGCCTCTAACTATGGCTACACCTTC.

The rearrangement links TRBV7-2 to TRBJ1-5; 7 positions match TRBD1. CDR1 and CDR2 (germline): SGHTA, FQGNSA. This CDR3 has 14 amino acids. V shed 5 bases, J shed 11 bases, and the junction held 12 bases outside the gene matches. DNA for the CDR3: TGTGCCAGCAGCCCTGGGACAGTCTTCGCGTCCCAGCATTTT. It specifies CASSPGTVFASQHF.

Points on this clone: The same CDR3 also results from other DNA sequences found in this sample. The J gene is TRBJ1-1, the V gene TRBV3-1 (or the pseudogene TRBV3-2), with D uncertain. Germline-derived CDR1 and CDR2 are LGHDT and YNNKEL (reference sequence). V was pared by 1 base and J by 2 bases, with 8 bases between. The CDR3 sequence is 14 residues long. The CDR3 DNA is TGTGCCAGCAGCCAAGTTGAGGGAAACACTGAAGCTTTCTTT. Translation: CASSQVEGNTEAFF.

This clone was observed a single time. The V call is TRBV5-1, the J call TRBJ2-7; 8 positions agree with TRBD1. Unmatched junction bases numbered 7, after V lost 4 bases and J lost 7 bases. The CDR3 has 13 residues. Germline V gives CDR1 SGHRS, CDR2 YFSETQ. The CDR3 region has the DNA TGCGCCAGCAGCCCTGGACAGGGAAAGGAGCAGTACTTC. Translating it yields CASSPGQGKEQYF.

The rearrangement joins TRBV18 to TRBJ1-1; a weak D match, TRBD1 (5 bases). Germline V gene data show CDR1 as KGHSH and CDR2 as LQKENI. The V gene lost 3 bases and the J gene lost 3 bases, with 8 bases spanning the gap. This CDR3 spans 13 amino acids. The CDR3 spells CASSPGQDTEAFF. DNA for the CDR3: TGTGCCAGCTCACCGGGGCAGGACACTGAAGCTTTCTTT. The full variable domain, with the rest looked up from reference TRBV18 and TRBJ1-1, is NAGVMQNPRHLVRRRGQEARLRCSPMKGHSHVYWYRQLPEEGLKFMVYLQKENIIDESGMPKERFSAEFPKEGPSILRIQQVVRGDSAAYFCASSPGQDTEAFFGQGTRLTVV.

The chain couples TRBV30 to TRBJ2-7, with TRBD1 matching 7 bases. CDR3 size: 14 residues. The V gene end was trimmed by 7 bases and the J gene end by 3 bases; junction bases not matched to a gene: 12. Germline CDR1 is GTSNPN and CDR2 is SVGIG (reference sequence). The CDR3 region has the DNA TGTGCCTTAAACTCTGGGACAGCAGACTACGAGCAGTACTTC. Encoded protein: CALNSGTADYEQYF.

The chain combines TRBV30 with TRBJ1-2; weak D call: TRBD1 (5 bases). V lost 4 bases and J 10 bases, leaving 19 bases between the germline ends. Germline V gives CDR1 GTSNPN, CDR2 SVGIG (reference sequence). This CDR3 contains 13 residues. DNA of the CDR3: TGTGCCTGGAAAGGGGTGGCACGTAGGGTCTACACCTTC. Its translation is CAWKGVARRVYTF.

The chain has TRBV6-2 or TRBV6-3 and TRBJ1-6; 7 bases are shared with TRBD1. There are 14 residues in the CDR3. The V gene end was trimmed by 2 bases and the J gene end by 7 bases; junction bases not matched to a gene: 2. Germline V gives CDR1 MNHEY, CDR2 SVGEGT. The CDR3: CASSYLDRNSPLHF. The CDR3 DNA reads TGTGCCAGCAGTTACCTGGACAGGAATTCACCCCTCCACTTT.

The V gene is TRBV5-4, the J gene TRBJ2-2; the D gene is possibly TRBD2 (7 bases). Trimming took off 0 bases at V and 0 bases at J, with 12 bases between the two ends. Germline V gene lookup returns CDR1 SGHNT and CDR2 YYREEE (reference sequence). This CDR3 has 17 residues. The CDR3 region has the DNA TGTGCCAGCAGCTTGGTTGGGAGGGGGGCGAACACCGGGGAGCTGTTTTTT. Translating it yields CASSLVGRGANTGELFF.

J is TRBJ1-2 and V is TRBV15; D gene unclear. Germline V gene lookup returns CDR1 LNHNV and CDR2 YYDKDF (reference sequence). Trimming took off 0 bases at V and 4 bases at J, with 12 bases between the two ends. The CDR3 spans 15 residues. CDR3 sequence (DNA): TGTGCCACCAGCAGAGATAACGGCGGAACCTATGGCTACACCTTC. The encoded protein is CATSRDNGGTYGYTF.

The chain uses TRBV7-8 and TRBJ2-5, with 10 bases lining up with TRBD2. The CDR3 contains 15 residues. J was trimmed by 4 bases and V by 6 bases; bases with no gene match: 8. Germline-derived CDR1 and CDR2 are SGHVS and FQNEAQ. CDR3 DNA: TGTGCCAGCAGTGAAAGCGGGGGGGCCAGAGAGACCCAGTACTTC. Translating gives CASSESGGARETQYF.

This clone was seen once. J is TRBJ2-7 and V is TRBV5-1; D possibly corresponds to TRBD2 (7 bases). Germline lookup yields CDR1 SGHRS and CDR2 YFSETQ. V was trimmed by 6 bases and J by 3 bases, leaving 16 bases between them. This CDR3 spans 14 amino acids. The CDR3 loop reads CASKIGGADYEQYF. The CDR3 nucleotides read TGCGCCAGCAAGATTGGGGGGGCAGACTACGAGCAGTACTTC. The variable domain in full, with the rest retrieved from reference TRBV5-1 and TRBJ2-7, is KAGVTQTPRYLIKTRGQQVTLSCSPISGHRSVSWYQQTPGQGLQFLFEYFSETQRNKGNFPGRFSGRQFSNSRSEMNVSTLELGDSALYLCASKIGGADYEQYFGPGTRLTVT.

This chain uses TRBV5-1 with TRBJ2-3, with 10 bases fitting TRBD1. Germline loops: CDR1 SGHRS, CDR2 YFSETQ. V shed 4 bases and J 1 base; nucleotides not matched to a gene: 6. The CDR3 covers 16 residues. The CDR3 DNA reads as TGCGCCAGCAGCCCCGATGGACAGGGGGGCACAGATACGCAGTATTTT. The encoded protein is CASSPDGQGGTDTQYF.

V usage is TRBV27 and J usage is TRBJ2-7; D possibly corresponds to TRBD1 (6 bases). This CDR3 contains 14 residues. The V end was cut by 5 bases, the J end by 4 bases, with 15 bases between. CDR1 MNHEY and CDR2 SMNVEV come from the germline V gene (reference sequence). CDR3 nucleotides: TGTGCCAGCAGTGTTAAGGGGGAGTGGTACGAGCAGTACTTC. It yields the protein CASSVKGEWYEQYF.